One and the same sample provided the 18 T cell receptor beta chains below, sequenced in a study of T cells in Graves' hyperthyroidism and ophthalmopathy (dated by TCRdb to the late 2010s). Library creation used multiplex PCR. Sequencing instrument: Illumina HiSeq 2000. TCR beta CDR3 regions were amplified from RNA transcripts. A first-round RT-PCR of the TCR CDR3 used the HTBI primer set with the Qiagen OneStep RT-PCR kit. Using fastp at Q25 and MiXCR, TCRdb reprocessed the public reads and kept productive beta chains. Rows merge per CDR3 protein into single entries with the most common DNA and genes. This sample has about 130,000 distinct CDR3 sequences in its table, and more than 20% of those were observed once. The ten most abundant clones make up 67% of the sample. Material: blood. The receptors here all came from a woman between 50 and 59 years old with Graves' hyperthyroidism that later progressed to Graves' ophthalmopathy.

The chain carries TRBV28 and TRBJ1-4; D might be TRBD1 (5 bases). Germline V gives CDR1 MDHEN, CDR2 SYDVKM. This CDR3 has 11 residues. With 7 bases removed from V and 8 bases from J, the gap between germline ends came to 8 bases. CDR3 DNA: TGTGCCAGCACAAACAGGGAAAAACTGTTTTTT. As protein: CASTNREKLFF. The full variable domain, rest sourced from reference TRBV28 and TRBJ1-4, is DVKVTQSSRYLVKRTGEKVFLECVQDMDHENMFWYRQDPGLGLRLIYFSYDVKMKEKGDIPEGYSVSREKKERFSLILESASTNQTSMYLCASTNREKLFFGSGTQLSVL.

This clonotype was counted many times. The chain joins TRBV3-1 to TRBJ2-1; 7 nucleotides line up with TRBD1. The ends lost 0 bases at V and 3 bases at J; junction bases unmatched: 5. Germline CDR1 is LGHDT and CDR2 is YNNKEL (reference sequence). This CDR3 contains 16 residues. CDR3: CASSQDRDRFYNEQFF. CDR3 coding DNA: TGTGCCAGCAGCCAAGATAGGGACAGATTCTACAATGAGCAGTTCTTC.

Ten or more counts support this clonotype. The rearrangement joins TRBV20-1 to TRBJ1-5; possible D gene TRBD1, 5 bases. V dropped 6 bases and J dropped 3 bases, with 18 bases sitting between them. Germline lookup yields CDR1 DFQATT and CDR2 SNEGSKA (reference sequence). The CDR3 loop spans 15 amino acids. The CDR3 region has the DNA TGCAGTGCAGCTTCGGGTGGCAGGGTCAATCAGCCCCAGCATTTT. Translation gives CSAASGGRVNQPQHF.

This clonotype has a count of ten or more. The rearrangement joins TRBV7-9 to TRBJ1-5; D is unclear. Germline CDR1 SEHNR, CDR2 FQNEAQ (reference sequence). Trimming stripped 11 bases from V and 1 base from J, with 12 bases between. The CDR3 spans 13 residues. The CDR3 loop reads CAYVFGSNQPQHF. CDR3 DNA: TGTGCCTACGTCTTCGGGAGCAATCAGCCCCAGCATTTT.

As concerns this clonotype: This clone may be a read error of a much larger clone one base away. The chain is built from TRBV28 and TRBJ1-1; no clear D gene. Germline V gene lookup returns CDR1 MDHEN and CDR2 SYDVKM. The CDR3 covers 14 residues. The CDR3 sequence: CVSSHLLMNTEAFF. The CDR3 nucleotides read TGTGTCAGCAGTCATCTACTCATGAACACTGAAGCTTTCTTT.

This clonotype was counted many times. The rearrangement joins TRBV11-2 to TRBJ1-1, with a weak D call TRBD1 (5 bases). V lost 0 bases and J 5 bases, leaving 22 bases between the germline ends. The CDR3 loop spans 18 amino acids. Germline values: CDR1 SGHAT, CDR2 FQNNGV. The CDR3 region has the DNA TGTGCCAGCAGCTTAGATACCAGCCTAGGGTGGGACGGAACTGAAGCTTTCTTT. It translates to CASSLDTSLGWDGTEAFF.

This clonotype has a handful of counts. The CDR3 bases are TGCAGTGCTAGACCGTCAGGGTCTGGAAACACCATATATTTT. Translation gives CSARPSGSGNTIYF. The rearrangement links TRBV20-1 to TRBJ1-3; D may be TRBD1 (5 bases). Trimming pared 2 bases from V and 1 base from J, leaving 9 bases between. CDR1 is DFQATT, CDR2 SNEGSKA, per germline (reference sequence). This CDR3 is built from 14 residues.

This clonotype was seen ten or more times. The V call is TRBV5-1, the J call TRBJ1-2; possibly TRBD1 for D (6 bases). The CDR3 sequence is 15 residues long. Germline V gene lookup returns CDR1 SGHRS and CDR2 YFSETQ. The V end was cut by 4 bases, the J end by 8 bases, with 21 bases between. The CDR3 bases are TGCGCCAGCAGCAAGACCCTCGGGACATCCCTAGGCTACACCTTC. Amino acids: CASSKTLGTSLGYTF.

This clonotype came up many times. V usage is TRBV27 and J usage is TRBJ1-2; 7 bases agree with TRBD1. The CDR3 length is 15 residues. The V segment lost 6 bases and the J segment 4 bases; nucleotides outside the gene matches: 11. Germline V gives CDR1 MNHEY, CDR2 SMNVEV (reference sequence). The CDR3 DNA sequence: TGTGCCAGCAGCAAACAGGGGACTCCCCTCTATGGCTACACCTTC. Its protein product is CASSKQGTPLYGYTF.

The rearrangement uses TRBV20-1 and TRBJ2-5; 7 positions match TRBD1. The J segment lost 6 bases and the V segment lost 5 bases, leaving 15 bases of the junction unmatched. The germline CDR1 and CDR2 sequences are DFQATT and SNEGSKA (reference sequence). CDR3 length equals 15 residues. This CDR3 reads CSAGQTGSGAKTQYF. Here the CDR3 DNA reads TGCAGTGCTGGTCAGACAGGGTCAGGCGCAAAGACCCAGTACTTC.

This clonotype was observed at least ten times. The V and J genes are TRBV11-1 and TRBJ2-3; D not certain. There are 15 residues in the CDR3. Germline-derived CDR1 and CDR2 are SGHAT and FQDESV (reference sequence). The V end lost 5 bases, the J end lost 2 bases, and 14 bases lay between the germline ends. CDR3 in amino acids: CASSPGSDPTDTQYF. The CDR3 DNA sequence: TGTGCCAGCAGCCCGGGTTCGGATCCCACAGATACGCAGTATTTT.

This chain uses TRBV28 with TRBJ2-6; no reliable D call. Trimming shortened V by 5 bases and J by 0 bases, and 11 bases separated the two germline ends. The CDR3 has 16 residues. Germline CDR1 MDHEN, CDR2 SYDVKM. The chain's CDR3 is CASSASLASGANVLTF. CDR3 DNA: TGTGCCAGCAGTGCCTCCTTGGCCTCTGGGGCCAACGTCCTGACTTTC.

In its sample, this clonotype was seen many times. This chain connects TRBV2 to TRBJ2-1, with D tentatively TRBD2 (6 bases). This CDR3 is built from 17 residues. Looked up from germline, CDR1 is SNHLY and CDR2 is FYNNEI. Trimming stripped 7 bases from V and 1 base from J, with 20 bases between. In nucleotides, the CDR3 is TGTGCCAGCACCTCCCCCCGGGAGCGGCCTTCCTACAATGAGCAGTTCTTC. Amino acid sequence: CASTSPRERPSYNEQFF.

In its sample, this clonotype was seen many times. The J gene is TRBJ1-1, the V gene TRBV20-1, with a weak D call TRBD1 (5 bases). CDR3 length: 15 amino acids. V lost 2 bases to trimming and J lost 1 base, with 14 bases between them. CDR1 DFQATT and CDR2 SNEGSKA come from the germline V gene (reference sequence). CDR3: CSARTGLGQNTEAFF. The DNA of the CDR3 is TGCAGTGCTAGAACTGGTCTCGGACAGAACACTGAAGCTTTCTTT.

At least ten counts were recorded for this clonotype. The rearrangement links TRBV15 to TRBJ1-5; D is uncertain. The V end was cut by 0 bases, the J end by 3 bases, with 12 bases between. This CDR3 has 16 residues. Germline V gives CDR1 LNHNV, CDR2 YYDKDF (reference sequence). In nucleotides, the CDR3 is TGTGCCACCAGCAGAGATAAATCGAGGACCAATCAGCCCCAGCATTTT. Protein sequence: CATSRDKSRTNQPQHF.

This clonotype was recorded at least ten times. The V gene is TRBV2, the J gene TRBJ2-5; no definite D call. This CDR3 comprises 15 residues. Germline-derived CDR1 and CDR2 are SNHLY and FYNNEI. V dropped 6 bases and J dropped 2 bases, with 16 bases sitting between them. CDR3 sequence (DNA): TGTGCCAGCAGGGGATCAGACATACCTCAAGAGACCCAGTACTTC. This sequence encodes CASRGSDIPQETQYF.

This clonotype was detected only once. CDR3 residues: CSARGQLNTGELFF. For the CDR3, the DNA is TGCAGTGCTAGAGGGCAGTTGAACACCGGGGAGCTGTTTTTT. The J gene is TRBJ2-2, the V gene TRBV20-1; D gene ambiguous. The germline V and J ends were trimmed by 1 base and 1 base, with 7 bases remaining between them. Per germline, CDR1 DFQATT and CDR2 SNEGSKA (reference sequence). CDR3 length: 14 amino acids.

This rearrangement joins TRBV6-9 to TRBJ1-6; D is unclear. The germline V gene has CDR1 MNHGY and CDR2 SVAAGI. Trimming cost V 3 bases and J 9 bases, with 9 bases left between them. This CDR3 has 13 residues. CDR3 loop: CASSYSKGSPLHF. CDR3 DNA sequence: TGTGCCAGCAGTTACTCGAAGGGTTCACCCCTCCACTTT.